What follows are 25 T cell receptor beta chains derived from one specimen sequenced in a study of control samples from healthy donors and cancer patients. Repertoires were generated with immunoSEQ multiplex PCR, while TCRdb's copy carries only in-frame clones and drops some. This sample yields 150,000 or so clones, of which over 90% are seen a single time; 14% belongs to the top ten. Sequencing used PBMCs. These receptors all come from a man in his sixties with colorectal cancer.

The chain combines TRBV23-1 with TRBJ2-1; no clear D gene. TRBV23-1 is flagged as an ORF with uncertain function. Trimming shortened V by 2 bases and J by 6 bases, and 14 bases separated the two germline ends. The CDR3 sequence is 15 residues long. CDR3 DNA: TGCGCCAGCAGTCAAGACGATACTTGTCCCAATGAGCAGTTCTTC. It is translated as CASSQDDTCPNEQFF.

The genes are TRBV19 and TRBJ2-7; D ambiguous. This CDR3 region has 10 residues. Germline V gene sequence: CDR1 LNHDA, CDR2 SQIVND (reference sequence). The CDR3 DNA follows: TGTAAAGGGATTCCCTACGAGCAGTACTTC. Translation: CKGIPYEQYF.

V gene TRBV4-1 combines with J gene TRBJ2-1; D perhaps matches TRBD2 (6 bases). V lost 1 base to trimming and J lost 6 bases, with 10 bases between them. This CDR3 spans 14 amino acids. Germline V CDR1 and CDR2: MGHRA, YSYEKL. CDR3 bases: TGCGCCAGCAGCCAAGGCACCGGGGGCAATGAGCAGTTCTTC. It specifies CASSQGTGGNEQFF.

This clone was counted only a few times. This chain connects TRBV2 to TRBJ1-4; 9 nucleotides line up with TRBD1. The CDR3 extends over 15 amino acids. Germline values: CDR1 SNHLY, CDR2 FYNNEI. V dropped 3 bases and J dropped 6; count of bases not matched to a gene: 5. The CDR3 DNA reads TGTGCCAGCAGTGACCCGGGACAGGGACATGAAAAACTGTTTTTT. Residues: CASSDPGQGHEKLFF.

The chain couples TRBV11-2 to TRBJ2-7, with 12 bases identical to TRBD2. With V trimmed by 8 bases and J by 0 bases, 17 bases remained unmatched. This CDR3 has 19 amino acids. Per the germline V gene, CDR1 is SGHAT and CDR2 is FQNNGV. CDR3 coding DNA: TGTGCCAGCCGATCGATCCGACTAGCGGGGGAGGGTAGCTCCTACGAGCAGTACTTC. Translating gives CASRSIRLAGEGSSYEQYF.

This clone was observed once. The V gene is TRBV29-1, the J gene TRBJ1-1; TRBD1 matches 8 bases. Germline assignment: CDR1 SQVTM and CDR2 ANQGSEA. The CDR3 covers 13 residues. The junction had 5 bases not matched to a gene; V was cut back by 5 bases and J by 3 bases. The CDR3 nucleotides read TGCAGCGTTTCTGGACAGGGCGACACTGAAGCTTTCTTT. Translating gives CSVSGQGDTEAFF.

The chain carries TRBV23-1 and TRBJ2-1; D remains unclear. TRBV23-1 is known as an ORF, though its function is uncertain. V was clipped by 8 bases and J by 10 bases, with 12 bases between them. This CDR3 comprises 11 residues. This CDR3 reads CASLDVREQFF. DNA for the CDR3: TGCGCCAGCTTGGACGTCAGAGAGCAGTTCTTC.

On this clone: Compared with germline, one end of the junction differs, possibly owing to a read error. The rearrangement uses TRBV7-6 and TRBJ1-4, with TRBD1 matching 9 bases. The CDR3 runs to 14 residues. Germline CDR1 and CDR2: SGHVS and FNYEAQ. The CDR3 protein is CAGSQQGADEKLFF. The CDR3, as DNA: TGTGCCGGCAGCCAACAGGGGGCTGATGAAAAACTGTTTTTT.

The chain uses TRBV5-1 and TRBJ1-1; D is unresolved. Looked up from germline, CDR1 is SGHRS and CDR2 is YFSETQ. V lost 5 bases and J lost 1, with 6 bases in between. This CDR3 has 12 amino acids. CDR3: CASRNPNTEAFF. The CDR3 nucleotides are TGCGCCAGCAGAAACCCGAACACTGAAGCTTTCTTT.

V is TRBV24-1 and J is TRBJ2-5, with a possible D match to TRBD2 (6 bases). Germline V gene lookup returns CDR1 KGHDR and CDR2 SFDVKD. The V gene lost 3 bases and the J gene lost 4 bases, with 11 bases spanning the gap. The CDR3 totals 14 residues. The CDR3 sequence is CATSDELGGETQYF. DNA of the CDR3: TGTGCCACCAGTGATGAGTTGGGGGGAGAGACCCAGTACTTC.

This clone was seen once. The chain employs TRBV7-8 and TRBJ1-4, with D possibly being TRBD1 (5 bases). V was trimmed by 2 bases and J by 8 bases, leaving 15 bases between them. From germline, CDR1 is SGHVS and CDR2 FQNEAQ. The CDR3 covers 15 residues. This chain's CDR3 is CASSLSGQGREKLFF. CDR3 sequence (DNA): TGTGCCAGCAGCTTAAGTGGGCAGGGACGAGAAAAACTGTTTTTT.

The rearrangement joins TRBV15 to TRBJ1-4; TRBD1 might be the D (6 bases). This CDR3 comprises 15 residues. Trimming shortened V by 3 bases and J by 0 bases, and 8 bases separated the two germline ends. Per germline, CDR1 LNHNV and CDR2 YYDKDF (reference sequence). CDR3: CATSRDSATNEKLFF. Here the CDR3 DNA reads TGTGCCACCAGCAGGGACAGTGCAACTAATGAAAAACTGTTTTTT. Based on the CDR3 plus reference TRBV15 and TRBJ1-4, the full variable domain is DAMVIQNPRYQVTQFGKPVTLSCSQTLNHNVMYWYQQKSSQAPKLLFHYYDKDFNNEADTPDNFQSRRPNTSFCFLDIRSPGLGDTAMYLCATSRDSATNEKLFFGSGTQLSVL.

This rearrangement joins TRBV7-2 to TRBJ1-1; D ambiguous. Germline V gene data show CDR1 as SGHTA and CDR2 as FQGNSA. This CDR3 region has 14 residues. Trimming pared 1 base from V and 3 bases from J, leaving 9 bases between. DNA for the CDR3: TGTGCCAGCAGCTTAGTGATCGGGTACACTGAAGCTTTCTTT. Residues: CASSLVIGYTEAFF.

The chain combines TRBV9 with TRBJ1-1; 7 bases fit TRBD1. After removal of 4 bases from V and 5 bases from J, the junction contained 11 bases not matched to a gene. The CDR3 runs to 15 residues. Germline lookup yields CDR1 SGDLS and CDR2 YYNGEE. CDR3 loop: CASSPQGQLGTEAFF. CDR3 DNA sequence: TGTGCCAGCAGCCCTCAGGGACAGTTAGGGACTGAAGCTTTCTTT.

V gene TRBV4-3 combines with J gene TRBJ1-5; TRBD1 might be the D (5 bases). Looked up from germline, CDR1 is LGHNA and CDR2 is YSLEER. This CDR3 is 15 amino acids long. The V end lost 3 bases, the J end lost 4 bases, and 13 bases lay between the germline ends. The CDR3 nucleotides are TGCGCCAGCAGCCAGGGACTTTGGACTAATCAGCCCCAGCATTTT. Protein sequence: CASSQGLWTNQPQHF.

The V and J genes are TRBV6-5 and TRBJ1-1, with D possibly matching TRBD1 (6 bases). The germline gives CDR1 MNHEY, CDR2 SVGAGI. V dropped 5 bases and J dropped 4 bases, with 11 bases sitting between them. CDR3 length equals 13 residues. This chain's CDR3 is CASSRGTGTEAFF. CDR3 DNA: TGTGCCAGCAGTAGGGGGACGGGCACTGAAGCTTTCTTT.

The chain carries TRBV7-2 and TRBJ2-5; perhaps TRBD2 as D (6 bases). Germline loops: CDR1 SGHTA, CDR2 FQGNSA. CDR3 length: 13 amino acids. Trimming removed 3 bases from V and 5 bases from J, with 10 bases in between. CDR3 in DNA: TGTGCCAGCAGCTTTGGGGGGTGGGAGACCCAGTACTTC. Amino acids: CASSFGGWETQYF.

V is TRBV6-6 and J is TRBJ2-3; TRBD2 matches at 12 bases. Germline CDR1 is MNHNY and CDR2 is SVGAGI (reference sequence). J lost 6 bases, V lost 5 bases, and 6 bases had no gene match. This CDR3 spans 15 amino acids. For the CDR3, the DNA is TGTGCCAGCAGTGCGACTAGCGGGGGTGCGGATACGCAGTATTTT. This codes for CASSATSGGADTQYF.

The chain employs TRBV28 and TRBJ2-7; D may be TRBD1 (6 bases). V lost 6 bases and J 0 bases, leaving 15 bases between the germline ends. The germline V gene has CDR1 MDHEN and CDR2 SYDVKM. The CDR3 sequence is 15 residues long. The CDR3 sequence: CASRPWTDSSYEQYF. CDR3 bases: TGTGCCAGCAGACCTTGGACAGACAGCTCCTACGAGCAGTACTTC.

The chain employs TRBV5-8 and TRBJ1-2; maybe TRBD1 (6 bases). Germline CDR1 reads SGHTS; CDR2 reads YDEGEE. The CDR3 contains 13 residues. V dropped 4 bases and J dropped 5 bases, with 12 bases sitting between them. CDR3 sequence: CASSPQGNYGYTF. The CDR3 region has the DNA TGTGCCAGCAGCCCACAGGGAAATTATGGCTACACCTTC.

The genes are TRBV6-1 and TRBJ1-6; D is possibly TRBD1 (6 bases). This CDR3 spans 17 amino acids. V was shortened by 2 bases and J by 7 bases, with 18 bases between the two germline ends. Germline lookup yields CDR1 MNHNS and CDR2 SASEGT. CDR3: CASSETGRRGLNSPLHF. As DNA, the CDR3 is TGTGCCAGCAGTGAAACGGGTCGCAGGGGCTTAAATTCACCCCTCCACTTT.

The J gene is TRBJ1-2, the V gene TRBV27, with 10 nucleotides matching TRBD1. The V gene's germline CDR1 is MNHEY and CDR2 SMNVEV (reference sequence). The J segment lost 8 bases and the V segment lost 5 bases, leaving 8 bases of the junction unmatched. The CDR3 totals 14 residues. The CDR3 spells CASSHSGTGAGYTF. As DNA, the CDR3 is TGTGCCAGCAGTCACTCCGGGACAGGGGCGGGCTACACCTTC.

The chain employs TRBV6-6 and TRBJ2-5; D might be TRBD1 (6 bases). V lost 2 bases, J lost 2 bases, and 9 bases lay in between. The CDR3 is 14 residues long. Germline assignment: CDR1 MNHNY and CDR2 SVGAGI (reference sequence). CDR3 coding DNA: TGTGCCAGCAGTTACCGTGGACAGCAAGAGACCCAGTACTTC. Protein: CASSYRGQQETQYF.

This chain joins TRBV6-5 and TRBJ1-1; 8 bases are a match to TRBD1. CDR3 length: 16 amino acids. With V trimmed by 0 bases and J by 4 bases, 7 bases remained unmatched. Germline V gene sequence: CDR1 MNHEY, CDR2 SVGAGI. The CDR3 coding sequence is TGTGCCAGCAGTTACTCCGCGGGACAGGTCAGCACTGAAGCTTTCTTT. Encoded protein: CASSYSAGQVSTEAFF.

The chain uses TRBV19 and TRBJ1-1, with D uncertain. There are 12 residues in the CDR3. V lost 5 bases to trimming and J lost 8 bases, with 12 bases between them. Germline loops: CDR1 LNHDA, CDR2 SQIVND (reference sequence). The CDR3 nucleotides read TGTGCCAGTAGTTATTCAGAACTAGAAGCTTTCTTT. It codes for CASSYSELEAFF. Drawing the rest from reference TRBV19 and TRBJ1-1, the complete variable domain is DGGITQSPKYLFRKEGQNVTLSCEQNLNHDAMYWYRQDPGQGLRLIYYSQIVNDFQKGDIAEGYSVSREKKESFPLTVTSAQKNPTAFYLCASSYSELEAFFGQGTRLTVV.